Shown below are 27 T cell receptor beta chains from a single sample sequenced in a study of tumor and adjacent non-tumor tissue in lung cancer. A modified ARM-PCR protocol with three rounds of nested PCR amplified TCRbeta. Each CDR3 protein is one row after TCRdb ran MiXCR on the multiplex PCR reads. The data contain some 100,000 distinct CDR3 sequences, approximately 65% of them singletons. RNA was extracted from bulk tissue without any cell sorting. More than 3 cm separated this lung sample from the edge of the tumor. The sequencing input was distant non-tumor lung tissue. The receptor source for this set is a man aged 25-45 years with non-small cell lung cancer.

CDR3 DNA sequence: TGTGCCAACAGTCAAGAGTGGGGGGGCAGCTACGAGCAGTACTTC. Translation gives CANSQEWGGSYEQYF. V gene TRBV4-2 combines with J gene TRBJ2-7, with a weak D call TRBD2 (7 bases). Trimming shortened V by 10 bases and J by 3 bases, and 22 bases separated the two germline ends. The CDR3 sequence is 15 residues long. Germline V gene data show CDR1 as LGHNA and CDR2 as YNFKEQ.

Of note for this clonotype: This CDR3 is missing its conserved last phenylalanine or tryptophan, likely due to a read error. The V gene is TRBV6-5, the J gene TRBJ2-7; 7 bases are a match to TRBD1. V shed 7 bases, J shed 7 bases, and the junction held 13 bases outside the gene matches. Germline V lookup: CDR1 MNHEY, CDR2 SVGAGI. CDR3 length: 14 amino acids. The CDR3 DNA reads TGTGCCAGCAACCCTTCAGGGGGATCGTATGAGCAGTACCTC. This translates into CASNPSGGSYEQYL.

This chain uses TRBV4-1 with TRBJ2-2, with TRBD1 matching 11 bases. CDR3 length: 21 amino acids. Looked up from germline, CDR1 is MGHRA and CDR2 is YSYEKL. V gave up 5 bases and J gave up 3 bases; unmatched junction bases: 20. CDR3 bases: TGCGCCAGCAGCGGCGAAAATCTTGGGTGGACAGGGGGCCACGACACCGGGGAGCTGTTTTTT. Translation gives CASSGENLGWTGGHDTGELFF.

The V call is TRBV20-1, the J call TRBJ2-3; D gene uncertain. In germline, CDR1 is DFQATT, CDR2 SNEGSKA (reference sequence). The CDR3 is 16 residues long. V lost 8 bases and J 2 bases, leaving 23 bases between the germline ends. CDR3 loop: CSPGRRAPDNTDTQYF. The CDR3 coding sequence is TGCAGTCCTGGGCGCCGGGCGCCCGATAACACAGATACGCAGTATTTT.

With regard to this clonotype: Lacking the conserved final phenylalanine or tryptophan, this CDR3 likely reflects a read error. The chain couples TRBV24-1 to TRBJ2-7, with 11 nucleotides matching TRBD1. V trimming: 5 bases; J trimming: 2 bases; junction bases outside the gene matches: 13. From germline, CDR1 is KGHDR and CDR2 SFDVKD. The CDR3 length is 18 residues. The CDR3 DNA reads as TGTGCCACCAGTGCCCCGGGACAGGGGGTGCGAGGTGCCTACGAGCAGTACTCC. Translation: CATSAPGQGVRGAYEQYS.

This rearrangement joins TRBV21-1 to TRBJ1-3. TRBV21-1 is deemed a pseudogene. CDR3 length equals 19 residues. The CDR3 sequence: CASSRRTGPKPYSGNTIYF. The CDR3 nucleotides read TGTGCCAGCAGCCGCCGAACAGGGCCCAAACCCTACTCTGGAAACACCATATATTTT.

Details on this clonotype: The junction does not match germline at one end; this may be a read error. This chain joins TRBV7-9 and TRBJ2-5; 13 bases are shared with TRBD2. This CDR3 is 17 amino acids long. Germline CDR1 SEHNR, CDR2 FQNEAQ (reference sequence). CDR3 coding DNA: TGTGCCAACAGCTTAGATTGGACTAGCGGGGGAATGGAGACCCAGTACTTC. It translates to CANSLDWTSGGMETQYF.

This chain links TRBV5-1 with TRBJ2-7; D is unclear. CDR3 length: 14 residues. Per the germline V gene, CDR1 is SGHRS and CDR2 is YFSETQ. Trimming removed 0 bases at V and 6 bases at J, with 13 bases between. The chain's CDR3 is CASSLDWGSGEQYF. CDR3 nucleotide sequence: TGCGCCAGCAGCTTGGATTGGGGTTCAGGCGAGCAGTACTTC.

With respect to this clonotype: Here the CDR3 omits its conserved ending phenylalanine or tryptophan, so a read error is the likely source. Because the CDR3's place on the DNA is in doubt, the DNA is left out and the CDR3 is given as listed by TCRdb. The CDR3 loop reads CVSSFPGLASVL. This chain joins TRBV11-1 and TRBJ2-1; TRBD2, as called in the table, went unchecked against the DNA. Looked up from germline, CDR1 is SGHAT and CDR2 is FQDESV (reference sequence). The CDR3 length equals 12 residues, ends included.

This clonotype was counted only a few times. J is TRBJ2-2 and V is TRBV7-3; D may be TRBD1 or TRBD2 (5 bases each). V was trimmed by 5 bases and J by 2 bases, leaving 6 bases between them. Germline V gives CDR1 SGHTA, CDR2 FQGTGA. CDR3 length: 13 residues. In nucleotides, the CDR3 is TGTGCCAGCAGCCGGGACAACACCGGGGAGCTGTTTTTT. This translates into CASSRDNTGELFF.

This sequence joins TRBV29-1 and TRBJ1-2; TRBD1 might be the D (5 bases). The germline V and J ends were trimmed by 8 bases and 2 bases, with 18 bases remaining between them. The CDR3 extends over 14 amino acids. Germline V gives CDR1 SQVTM, CDR2 ANQGSEA. The CDR3 DNA reads as TGCAGCCTCGATGCCGGGGCAGGAAACTATGGCTACACCTTC. Translated, it gives CSLDAGAGNYGYTF.

With regard to this clonotype: Mismatch with germline at one junction end may stem from a read error. The chain combines TRBV11-3 with TRBJ2-5; D is uncertain. Germline CDR1 SGHNT, CDR2 YENEEA. This CDR3 is built from 20 residues. This CDR3 is CASSLFPRLSRAAREEAQYF. In nucleotides, the CDR3 is TGTGCCAGCAGCTTATTCCCCAGGCTGAGTCGGGCAGCAAGAGAAGAGGCCCAGTACTTC.

Details on this clonotype: A junction boundary mismatches the germline segment, possibly from a read error. V and J are TRBV11-2 and TRBJ1-1; 7 bases agree with TRBD1. Germline V gene data show CDR1 as SGHAT and CDR2 as FQNNGV. This CDR3 has 14 amino acids. The CDR3 bases are TGTGCCAACAGCCTCGACAGGGCGAACACTGAAGCTTTCTTT. Its protein is CANSLDRANTEAFF.

On this clonotype: One end of the junction is discordant with germline, which a read error may explain. This chain links TRBV5-6 with TRBJ1-2; D perhaps matches TRBD1 (5 bases). Per the germline V gene, CDR1 is SGHDT and CDR2 is YYEEEE. This CDR3 has 15 amino acids. The CDR3 spells CASSYRDGNSYSYTF. CDR3 coding DNA: TGTGCCAGCAGCTACCGGGACGGGAATAGCTATAGCTACACCTTT.

Turning to this clonotype: The junction does not match germline at one end; this may be a read error. The V gene is TRBV12-3 or TRBV12-4, the J gene TRBJ2-5; 9 bases are a match to TRBD1. The CDR3 runs to 16 residues. Here the CDR3 DNA reads TGTGTCAGCAGTAGCCGGGACAGGGAATCCCAAGAGACCCAGTACTTC. Its translation: CVSSSRDRESQETQYF.

Details on this clonotype: The germline gene is not matched at one end of the junction; a read error may be the cause. The chain carries TRBV4-3 and TRBJ2-5; D may correspond to TRBD1 or TRBD2 (5 bases each). Germline V gene lookup returns CDR1 LGHNA and CDR2 YSLEER. The CDR3 covers 14 residues. The DNA for the CDR3 is TGCGCTAGCAGCCAAGTCTCGGGGCAAGGGACCCAGTACTTC. Amino acid sequence: CASSQVSGQGTQYF.

On this clonotype itself: Since a much larger clone is just one base distant, this may be a read error. The V gene is TRBV11-1, the J gene TRBJ1-1; no reliable D call. V was cut by 9 bases and J by 4 bases, with 21 bases left in between. Germline CDR1 is SGHAT and CDR2 is FQDESV (reference sequence). This CDR3 region has 15 residues. The CDR3 DNA reads TGTGCCAGGAGCCCCGAGACTTGGGTTGGCACTGAAGCTTTCTTT. Translation gives CARSPETWVGTEAFF.

A remark on this clonotype: The germline gene is not matched at one end of the junction; a read error may be the cause. The chain carries TRBV24-1 and TRBJ1-5; 8 bases align to TRBD1. The germline V gene encodes CDR1 KGHDR and CDR2 SFDVKD. The CDR3 is 15 amino acids. The CDR3 here is CAISDQGAEDQPQHF. The DNA of the CDR3 is TGTGCCATCAGTGATCAGGGGGCCGAGGATCAGCCCCAGCATTTT.

J is TRBJ2-7 and V is TRBV9; weak D call: TRBD2 (6 bases). Trimming left V 4 bases short and J 5 bases short, with 13 bases between. The CDR3 extends over 13 amino acids. Germline V lookup: CDR1 SGDLS, CDR2 YYNGEE. The CDR3 sequence: CASSSTGSNEQYF. CDR3 in DNA: TGTGCCAGCAGCTCGACCGGGAGCAACGAGCAGTACTTC.

A note on this clonotype: A read error may produce the germline difference seen at one junction end. The V gene is TRBV11-3, the J gene TRBJ2-7; D may be TRBD2 (5 bases). Per the germline V gene, CDR1 is SGHNT and CDR2 is YENEEA. There are 16 residues in the CDR3. CDR3 residues: CASSSPARRSSYEQYF. In DNA, the CDR3 is TGTGCGAGCAGCTCCCCCGCGCGGAGGAGCTCCTACGAGCAGTACTTC.

A word on this clonotype: Sequence at one end of the junction differs from germline and may be a read error. V usage is TRBV6-6 and J usage is TRBJ2-1, with 7 bases matching TRBD2. Looked up from germline, CDR1 is MNHNY and CDR2 is SVGAGI (reference sequence). The CDR3 has 15 residues. CDR3 sequence reads: CASSDRLAGADEQSF. CDR3 nucleotide sequence: TGTGCCAGCAGTGATAGACTAGCTGGGGCCGATGAGCAGTCCTTC.

The chain couples TRBV7-9 to TRBJ2-1; D remains ambiguous. V was shortened by 4 bases and J by 3 bases, with 13 bases between the two germline ends. The CDR3 sequence is 15 residues long. The germline V gene encodes CDR1 SEHNR and CDR2 FQNEAQ (reference sequence). CDR3 bases: TGTGCCAGCAGCTCCGGCTGGGTTTGCTACAATGAGCAGTTCTTC. This sequence encodes CASSSGWVCYNEQFF.

This clonotype appeared a few times. It may be a read error: a sequence one base away is much more abundant. The chain carries TRBV10-1 and TRBJ2-7; D is possibly TRBD2 (6 bases). CDR3 length: 13 residues. V lost 6 bases, J lost 0 bases, and 9 bases lay in between. The germline V gene encodes CDR1 WNHNN and CDR2 SYGVQD (reference sequence). The CDR3 spells CASSGGLSYEQYF. In DNA form, the CDR3 reads TGCGCCAGCAGCGGGGGACTCTCCTACGAGCAGTACTTC.

This clonotype was detected only once. This CDR3 fails to terminate in the conserved phenylalanine or tryptophan, so it likely reflects a read error. The DNA is left out, because the CDR3 cannot be placed on it with certainty; the CDR3 is given as TCRdb lists it. The rearrangement uses TRBV11-2 and TRBJ2-7; the table's D call, TRBD1, has no DNA check behind it. Germline loops: CDR1 SGHAT, CDR2 FQNNGV. The CDR3 numbers 11 amino acids, ends counted. CDR3 protein: CASSVGTGMYL.

This clonotype was detected only a few times. The chain employs TRBV29-1 and TRBJ2-5; maybe TRBD1 (5 bases). The germline V and J ends were trimmed by 4 bases and 0 bases, with 6 bases remaining between them. This CDR3 is built from 12 residues. The germline V gene has CDR1 SQVTM and CDR2 ANQGSEA. CDR3 nucleotide sequence: TGCAGCGTTGGACAGTACCAAGAGACCCAGTACTTC. Translating gives CSVGQYQETQYF.

The chain employs TRBV6-5 and TRBJ2-1; D might be TRBD1 (6 bases). This CDR3 spans 11 amino acids. The germline V and J ends were trimmed by 5 bases and 9 bases, with 8 bases remaining between them. Germline lookup yields CDR1 MNHEY and CDR2 SVGAGI. The CDR3 sequence: CASSLGGEQFF. The CDR3 nucleotides are TGTGCCAGCAGTCTAGGGGGTGAGCAGTTCTTC.

V is TRBV12-3 or TRBV12-4 and J is TRBJ2-7, with 13 nucleotides matching TRBD2. The CDR3 sequence is 17 residues long. Germline trimming cut 9 bases from V and 4 bases from J; bases unmatched to any gene: 15. CDR3 in amino acids: CARSPGLAGENSYEQYF. CDR3 nucleotide sequence: TGTGCCAGAAGCCCAGGACTAGCGGGAGAGAACTCATACGAGCAGTACTTC.